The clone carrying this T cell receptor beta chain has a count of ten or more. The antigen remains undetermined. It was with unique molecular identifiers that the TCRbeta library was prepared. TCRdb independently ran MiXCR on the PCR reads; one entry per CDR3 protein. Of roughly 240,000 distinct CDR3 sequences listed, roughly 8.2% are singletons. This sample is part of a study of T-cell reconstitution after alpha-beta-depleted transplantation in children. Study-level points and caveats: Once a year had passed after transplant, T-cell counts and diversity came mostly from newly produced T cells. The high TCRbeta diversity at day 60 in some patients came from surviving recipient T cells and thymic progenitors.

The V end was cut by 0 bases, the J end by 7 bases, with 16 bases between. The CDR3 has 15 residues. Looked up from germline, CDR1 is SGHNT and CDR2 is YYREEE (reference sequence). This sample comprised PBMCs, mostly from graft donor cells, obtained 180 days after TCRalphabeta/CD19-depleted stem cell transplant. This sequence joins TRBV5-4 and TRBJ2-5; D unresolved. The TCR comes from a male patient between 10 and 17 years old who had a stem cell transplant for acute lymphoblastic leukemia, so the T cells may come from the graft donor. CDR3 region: CASSLEGSRVGTQYF. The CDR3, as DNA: TGTGCCAGCAGCTTGGAGGGTTCTCGGGTAGGGACCCAGTACTTC.